The next 3 T cell receptor beta chains were all read from a single sample in a study of blood T cell repertoires in COVID-19. Measured with immunoSEQ multiplex PCR; TCRdb has only the in-frame clones, and not every one. Here the sample spans 250,000 or so clones, roughly 84% being singletons. The sample comprised PBMCs or T cells enriched from blood (not recorded which). The receptors derive from a woman between 45 and 60 years old who had been exposed to COVID-19.

The rearrangement links TRBV5-6 to TRBJ1-2; 9 bases align to TRBD1. Per germline, CDR1 SGHDT and CDR2 YYEEEE. With V trimmed by 0 bases and J by 10 bases, 7 bases remained unmatched. The CDR3 totals 14 residues. In DNA form, the CDR3 reads TGTGCCAGCAGCTTGGCGGGCGACAGGGGGGTCTACACCTTC. Protein: CASSLAGDRGVYTF.

The chain is built from TRBV3-1 (or the pseudogene TRBV3-2) and TRBJ1-1, with D possibly matching TRBD1 (5 bases). This CDR3 has 12 amino acids. CDR1 is LGHDT and CDR2 is YNNKEL in the germline V gene (reference sequence). V shed 2 bases and J shed 10 bases, with 11 bases lying between them. The CDR3 reads CASSQQGLGAFF. Written as DNA, the CDR3 is TGTGCCAGCAGCCAACAGGGCCTCGGAGCTTTCTTT.

This sequence joins TRBV4-3 and TRBJ1-1; 10 bases agree with TRBD1. The length of the CDR3 is 20 residues. Germline V gene lookup returns CDR1 LGHNA and CDR2 YSLEER. V was clipped by 0 bases and J by 2 bases; unmatched bases: 15. The CDR3 is CASSQEITGTGAWRNTEAFF. The CDR3 region has the DNA TGCGCCAGCAGCCAAGAAATCACCGGGACAGGGGCTTGGAGAAACACTGAAGCTTTCTTT.